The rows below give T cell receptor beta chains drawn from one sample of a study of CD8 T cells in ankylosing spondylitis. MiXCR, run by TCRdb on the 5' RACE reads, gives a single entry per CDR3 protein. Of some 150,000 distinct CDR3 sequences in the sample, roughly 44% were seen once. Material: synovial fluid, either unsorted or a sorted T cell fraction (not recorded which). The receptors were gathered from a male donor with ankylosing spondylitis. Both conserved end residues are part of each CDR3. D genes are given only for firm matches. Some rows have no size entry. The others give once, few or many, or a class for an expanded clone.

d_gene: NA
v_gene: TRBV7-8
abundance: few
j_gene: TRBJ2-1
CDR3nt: TGTGCCAGCAGCTGGCGTCACAACATCTTCAATGAGCAGTTCTTC
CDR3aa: CASSWRHNIFNEQFF

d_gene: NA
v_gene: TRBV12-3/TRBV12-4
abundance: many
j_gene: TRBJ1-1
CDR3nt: TGTGCCAGCAGTCCCGGGGACGGGTGGACTGAAGCTTTCTTT
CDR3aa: CASSPGDGWTEAFF

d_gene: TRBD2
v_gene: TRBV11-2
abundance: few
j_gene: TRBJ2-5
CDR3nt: TGTGCCAGCAGCTTACCACTAGCGCCTCGGGAGACCCAGTACTTC
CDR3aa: CASSLPLAPRETQYF

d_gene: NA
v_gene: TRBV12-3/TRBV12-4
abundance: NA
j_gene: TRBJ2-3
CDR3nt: TGTGCCAGCAGTTCGTGGGGGGGCGGGGCAGATACGCAGTATTTT
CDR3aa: CASSSWGGGADTQYF

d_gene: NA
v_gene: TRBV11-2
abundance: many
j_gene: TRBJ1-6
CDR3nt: TGTGCCAGCACCCTCGGGTCCGGCTCCTATAATTCACCCCTCCACTTT
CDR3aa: CASTLGSGSYNSPLHF

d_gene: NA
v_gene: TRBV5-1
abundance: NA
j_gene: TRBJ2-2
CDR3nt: TGCGCCAGCAGTGTCAGGGCCCCCGGGGAGCTGTTTTTT
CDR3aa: CASSVRAPGELFF

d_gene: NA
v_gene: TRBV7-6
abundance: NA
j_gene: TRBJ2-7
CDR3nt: TGTGCCAGCAGCTTAGGGGGGTACCCCTCCTCCTACGAGCAGTACTTC
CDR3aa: CASSLGGYPSSYEQYF

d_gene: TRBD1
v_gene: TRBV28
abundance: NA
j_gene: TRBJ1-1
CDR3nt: TGTGCCAGCAGGCTAACAGGGGGCACTGAAGCTTTCTTT
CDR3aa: CASRLTGGTEAFF

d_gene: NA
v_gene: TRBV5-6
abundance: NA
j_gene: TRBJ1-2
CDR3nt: TGTGCCAGCAGCCCCGAGGGTTCTCTGGATGGCTACACCTTC
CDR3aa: CASSPEGSLDGYTF

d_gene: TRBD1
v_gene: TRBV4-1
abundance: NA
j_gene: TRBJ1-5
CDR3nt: TGCGCCAGCAGCCATTTTTGGGACAGGGGGCCGAGGAGCAATCAGCCCCAGCATTTT
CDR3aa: CASSHFWDRGPRSNQPQHF

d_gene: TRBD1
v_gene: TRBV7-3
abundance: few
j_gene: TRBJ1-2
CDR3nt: TGTGCCAGCAGCCCCCTGGGACAGGGGCATGGCTACACCTTC
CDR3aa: CASSPLGQGHGYTF

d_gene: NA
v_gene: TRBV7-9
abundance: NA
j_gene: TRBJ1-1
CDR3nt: TGTGCCAGCAGCTCGACTCAGGTTGTTGGCAGTTCTGAAGCTTTCTTT
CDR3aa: CASSSTQVVGSSEAFF

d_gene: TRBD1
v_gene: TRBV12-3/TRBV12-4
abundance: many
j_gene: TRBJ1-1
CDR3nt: TGTGCCAGCAGTTCGCGAGGACAGGGGAACACTGAAGCTTTCTTT
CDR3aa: CASSSRGQGNTEAFF

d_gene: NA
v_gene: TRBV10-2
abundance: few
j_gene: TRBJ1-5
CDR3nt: TGCGCCAGCAGTGAGCAGGTCTGCTATCAGCCCCAGCATTTT
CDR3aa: CASSEQVCYQPQHF

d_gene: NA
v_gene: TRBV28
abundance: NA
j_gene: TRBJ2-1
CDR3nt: TGTGCCAGCAGTTTAGGGGTTGTGCCCATCAATGAGCAGTTCTTC
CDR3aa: CASSLGVVPINEQFF

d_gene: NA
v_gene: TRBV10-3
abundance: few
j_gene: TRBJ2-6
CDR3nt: TGTGCCACCAGATCAGGGCTAGGGGCCAACGTCCTGACTTTC
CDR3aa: CATRSGLGANVLTF

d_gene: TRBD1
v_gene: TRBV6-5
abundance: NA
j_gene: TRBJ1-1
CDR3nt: TGTGCCAGCAGTTACTTCGGGACAGGGGTTCTGAACACTGAAGCTTTCTTT
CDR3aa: CASSYFGTGVLNTEAFF

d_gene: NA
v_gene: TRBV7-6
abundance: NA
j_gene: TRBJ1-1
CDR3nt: TGTGCCAGCAGACCTCCCGGGCTAAGTGGTATCACTGAAGCTTTCTTT
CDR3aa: CASRPPGLSGITEAFF

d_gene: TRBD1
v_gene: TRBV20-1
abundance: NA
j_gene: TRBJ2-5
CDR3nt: TGCAGTGCAAAAGACAGGGCCAGGGAGACCCAGTACTTC
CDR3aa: CSAKDRARETQYF

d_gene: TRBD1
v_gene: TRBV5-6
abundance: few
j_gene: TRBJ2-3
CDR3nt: TGTGCCAGCAGCTTGGAAAGTTGGACAGGGGGCCGCCTCCCAGATACGCAGTATTTT
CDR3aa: CASSLESWTGGRLPDTQYF

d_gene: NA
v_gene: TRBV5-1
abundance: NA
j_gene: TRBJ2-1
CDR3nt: TGCGCCAGCAGCTTCCAACCACTACTTCGCTACAATGAGCAGTTCTTC
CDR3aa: CASSFQPLLRYNEQFF

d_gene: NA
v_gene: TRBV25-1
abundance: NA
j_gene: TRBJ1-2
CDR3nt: TGTGCCAGCAGGAAGGGGGGAAGCTATGGCTACACCTTC
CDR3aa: CASRKGGSYGYTF

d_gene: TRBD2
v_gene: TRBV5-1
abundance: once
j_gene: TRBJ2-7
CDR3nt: TGCGCCAGCAGACGACTAGCGGGGGGGCTAGTTTGGCACGAGCAGTACTTC
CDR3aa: CASRRLAGGLVWHEQYF

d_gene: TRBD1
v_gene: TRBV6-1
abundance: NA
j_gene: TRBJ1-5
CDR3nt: TGTGCCAGCAGTGAAAGACAGGGGCCCGTAAGCAATCAGCCCCAGCATTTT
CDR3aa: CASSERQGPVSNQPQHF

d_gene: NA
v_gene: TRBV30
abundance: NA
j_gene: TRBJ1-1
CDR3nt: TGTGCCTGGAGTGTTAAGTCTATGAACACTGAAGCTTTCTTT
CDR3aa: CAWSVKSMNTEAFF

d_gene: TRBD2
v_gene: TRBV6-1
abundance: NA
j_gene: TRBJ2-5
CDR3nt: TGTGCCAGCAGCCCCTCGGGGGGGTACCAAGAGACCCAGTACTTC
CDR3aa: CASSPSGGYQETQYF

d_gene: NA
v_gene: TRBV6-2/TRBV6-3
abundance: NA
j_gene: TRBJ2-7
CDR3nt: TGTGCCAGCAGTTACTCGGGGCAGGGAGCCTACGAGCAGTACTTC
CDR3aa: CASSYSGQGAYEQYF

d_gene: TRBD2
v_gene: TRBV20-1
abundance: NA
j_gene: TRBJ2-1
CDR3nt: TGCAGTGCTAGGGGGACTAGCGGGATCTATGAGCAGTTCTTC
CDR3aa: CSARGTSGIYEQFF

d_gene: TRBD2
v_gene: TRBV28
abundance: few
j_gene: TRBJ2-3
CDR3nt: TGTGCCAGCAGTCGCCCTCTAGCGGGAGTGGCAGATACGCAGTATTTT
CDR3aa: CASSRPLAGVADTQYF

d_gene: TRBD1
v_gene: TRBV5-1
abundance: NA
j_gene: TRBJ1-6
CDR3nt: TGCGCCAGCAGCTTGGCCAGTTACAGGGGGCTCCCGCATTCACCCCTCCACTTT
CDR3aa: CASSLASYRGLPHSPLHF

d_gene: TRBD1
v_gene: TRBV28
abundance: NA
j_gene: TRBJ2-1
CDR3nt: TGTGCCAGCAACTACGCCAGGGGGTACAATGAGCAGTTCTTC
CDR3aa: CASNYARGYNEQFF

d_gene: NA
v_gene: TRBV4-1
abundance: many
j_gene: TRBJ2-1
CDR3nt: TGCGCCAGCAGCCAAGATGGCCGGAACTCCTACAATGAGCAGTTCTTC
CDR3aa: CASSQDGRNSYNEQFF

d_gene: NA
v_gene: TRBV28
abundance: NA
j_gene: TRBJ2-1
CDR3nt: TGTGCCAGCAGTTCCCCCCGGGGGCGGGACGCCTTAGATGAGCAGTTCTTC
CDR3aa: CASSSPRGRDALDEQFF

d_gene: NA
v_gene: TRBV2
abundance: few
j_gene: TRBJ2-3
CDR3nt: TGTGCCAGCAGTGAAGCGCTTTGGGAGGCTAGCACAGATACGCAGTATTTT
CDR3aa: CASSEALWEASTDTQYF

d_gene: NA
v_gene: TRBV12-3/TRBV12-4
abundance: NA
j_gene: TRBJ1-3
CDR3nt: TGTGCCAGCAGTCCCGGACTATTGGGAAACACCATATATTTT
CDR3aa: CASSPGLLGNTIYF

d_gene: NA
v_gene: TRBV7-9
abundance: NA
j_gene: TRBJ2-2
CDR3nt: TGTGCCAGCAGCCCCGCCCTAGAGCTGTTTTTT
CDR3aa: CASSPALELFF

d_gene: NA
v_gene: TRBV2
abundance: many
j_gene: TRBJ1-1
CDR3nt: TGTGCCAGCAGTCTCCAATCAGGGGCGGGCGGGAACACTGAAGCTTTCTTT
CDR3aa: CASSLQSGAGGNTEAFF

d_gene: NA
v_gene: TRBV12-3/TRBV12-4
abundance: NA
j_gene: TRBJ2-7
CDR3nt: TGTGCCAGCAGACCCGGGACGGGGGTCTGGGAGCAGTACTTC
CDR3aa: CASRPGTGVWEQYF

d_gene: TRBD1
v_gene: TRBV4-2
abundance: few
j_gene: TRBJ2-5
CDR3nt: TGTGCCAGCAGCCAAGATCCCGGACAGGGAAATCTCCAAGAGACCCAGTACTTC
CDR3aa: CASSQDPGQGNLQETQYF

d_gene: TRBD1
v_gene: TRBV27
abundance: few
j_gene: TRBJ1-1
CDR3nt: TGTGCCAGCAGCCGGGACAGGAACACTGAAGCTTTCTTT
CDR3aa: CASSRDRNTEAFF

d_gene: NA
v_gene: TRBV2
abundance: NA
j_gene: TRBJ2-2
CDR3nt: TGTGCCAGCACCCGATCTAGGGGGTCCGGGGAGCTGTTTTTT
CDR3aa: CASTRSRGSGELFF

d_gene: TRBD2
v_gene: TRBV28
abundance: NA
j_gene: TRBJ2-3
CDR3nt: TGTGCCAGCAGTCCCGAGGGACTAGCGGGAGCGGGCGATACGCAGTATTTT
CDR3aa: CASSPEGLAGAGDTQYF

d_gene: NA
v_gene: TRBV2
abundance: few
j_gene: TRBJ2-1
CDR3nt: TGTGCCAGCAGAGAAAACCTAGCGACAACCTTTTCGTACAATGAGCAGTTCTTC
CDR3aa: CASRENLATTFSYNEQFF

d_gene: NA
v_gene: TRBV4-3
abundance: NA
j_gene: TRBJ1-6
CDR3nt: TGCGCCAGCAGCCAGGGTCAACAAGCCCTTTATAATTCACCCCTCCACTTT
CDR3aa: CASSQGQQALYNSPLHF

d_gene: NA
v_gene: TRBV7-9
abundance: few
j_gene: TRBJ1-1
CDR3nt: TGTGCCAGCAGCCATGCCGGAGGGAACACTGAAGCTTTCTTT
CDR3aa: CASSHAGGNTEAFF

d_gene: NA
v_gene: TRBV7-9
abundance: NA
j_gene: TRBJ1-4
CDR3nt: TGTGCCAGCAGCTTCCCGAAAGACTTTCCGGCCAATGAAAAACTGTTTTTT
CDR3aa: CASSFPKDFPANEKLFF

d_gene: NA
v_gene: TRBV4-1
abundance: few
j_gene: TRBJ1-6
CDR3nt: TGCGCCAGCAGCCACGACCCAGGGACACTGTATTCACCCCTCCACTTT
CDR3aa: CASSHDPGTLYSPLHF

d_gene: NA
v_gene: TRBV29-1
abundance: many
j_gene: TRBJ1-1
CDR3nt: TGCAGCGTACTACTCGCCAGGGGCACTGAAGCTTTCTTT
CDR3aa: CSVLLARGTEAFF

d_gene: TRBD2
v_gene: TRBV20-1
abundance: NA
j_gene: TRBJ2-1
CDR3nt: TGCAGTGCTAGAGATGTTTTGGGACTAGCGGGACATGAGCAGTTCTTC
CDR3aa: CSARDVLGLAGHEQFF

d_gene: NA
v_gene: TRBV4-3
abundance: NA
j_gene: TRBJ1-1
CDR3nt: TGCGCCAGCAGCCAACGGGGGCGGAACACTGAAGCTTTCTTT
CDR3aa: CASSQRGRNTEAFF

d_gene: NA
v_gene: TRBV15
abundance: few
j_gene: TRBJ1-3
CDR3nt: TGTGCCACCAGCCAGGAGGGCATGGGGGGAAACACCATATATTTT
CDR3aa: CATSQEGMGGNTIYF

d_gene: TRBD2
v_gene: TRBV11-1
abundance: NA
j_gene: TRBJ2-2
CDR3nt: TGTGCCAGCAGCTCCACGAAGCATCTAGCGGGGGGGAACACCGGGGAGCTGTTTTTT
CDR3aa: CASSSTKHLAGGNTGELFF

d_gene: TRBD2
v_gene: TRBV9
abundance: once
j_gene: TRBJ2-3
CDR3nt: TGTGCCAGCAGCGGACCGGGACTAGCCTTGGGGGCAGATACGCAGTATTTT
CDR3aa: CASSGPGLALGADTQYF

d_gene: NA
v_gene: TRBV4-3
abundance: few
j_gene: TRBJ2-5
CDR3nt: TGCGCCAGCAGCCAAGATGTGGGGTCGGTAAAGACCCAGTACTTC
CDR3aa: CASSQDVGSVKTQYF

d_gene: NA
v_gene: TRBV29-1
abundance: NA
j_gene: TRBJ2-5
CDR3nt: TGCAGCGTTGAACTGGTCAGGGGAGTAGTGGAGACCCAGTACTTC
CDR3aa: CSVELVRGVVETQYF